This TCR beta chain was observed in a study of blood T cell repertoires in COVID-19. Study information: Acute and convalescent COVID-19 samples came from the United States, Italy and Spain. PBMCs, B-cell-depleted T cells, or T cells were the source of the cDNA or gDNA that made up the material.

Study processing details: For nucleated cells, counts were estimated from reference gene primer amplification. Profiled with immunoSEQ multiplex PCR; TCRdb holds only in-frame clones, not every one. The D gene and trimming were derived from the DNA, and the V and J assignments and clone size from that table. Of roughly 40,000 clones detected, around 85% appear once; the ten largest clones hold 9% to 15%. The trim removed 1 base at V and 7 bases at J, leaving 13 bases unmatched. The CDR3 runs to 17 residues. Germline-derived CDR1 and CDR2 are LGHDT and YNNKEL (reference sequence). This sequence joins TRBV3-1 (or the pseudogene TRBV3-2) and TRBJ2-7; 10 bases are shared with TRBD2. This sequence originates from a human donor in a cohort sampled during active COVID-19. Sequenced sample: peripheral blood. The CDR3 sequence is CASSQGLAGATGREQYF. In DNA form, the CDR3 reads TGTGCCAGCAGCCAAGGTCTAGCGGGGGCCACAGGAAGAGAGCAGTACTTC.